Shown below are 3 T cell receptor beta chains from a single sample sequenced in a study of regulatory T cells in long-lasting Graves disease. Time point of the sample: newly diagnosed GD, antithyroid drugs for less than 3 months. Following extraction of RNA from PBMCs, that RNA was used to make the TCR library. CDR3 regions were amplified by Arm-PCR using iRepertoire HTBI primers to build TCR beta libraries. TCRdb ran MiXCR on the multiplex PCR reads and lists one entry per CDR3 protein. The sample has 400,000 to 450,000 distinct CDR3 sequences, about 17% seen once. This same sample was also part of a study on T cells in Graves' hyperthyroidism and ophthalmopathy.

The sequences come from peripheral blood mononuclear cells (PBMCs), collected at new diagnosis, from a patient treated with antithyroid drugs. The receptors derive from a woman in her 30s with Graves disease.

This clonotype showed up many times. The V and J genes are TRBV28 and TRBJ2-2; D unclear. Germline lookup yields CDR1 MDHEN and CDR2 SYDVKM. This CDR3 spans 16 amino acids. V was trimmed by 2 bases and J by 4 bases, leaving 14 bases between them. The CDR3 reads CASSLLPTYGTGELFF. Here the CDR3 DNA reads TGTGCCAGCAGTTTACTTCCCACGTACGGCACCGGGGAGCTGTTTTTT.

This clonotype was found many times. The gene calls are TRBV29-1 and TRBJ1-1; D remains ambiguous. CDR1 is SQVTM and CDR2 is ANQGSEA in the germline V gene. This CDR3 has 11 amino acids. V gave up 5 bases and J gave up 4 bases, with 8 bases separating them. The CDR3 coding sequence is TGCAGCGTTCTAGGCAGCACTGAAGCTTTCTTT. It yields the protein CSVLGSTEAFF.

In its sample, this clonotype was seen many times. This chain joins TRBV18 and TRBJ1-1; maybe TRBD1 (6 bases). The V gene lost 6 bases and the J gene lost 0 bases, with 17 bases spanning the gap. CDR1 KGHSH and CDR2 LQKENI come from the germline V gene. The CDR3 covers 16 residues. CDR3 sequence (DNA): TGTGCCAGCTCCCCCGCTCAGGGGTCTATGAACACTGAAGCTTTCTTT. It is translated as CASSPAQGSMNTEAFF.